The rows below give T cell receptor beta chains drawn from one sample of a study of molecular identifiers for immune sequencing clone quantification. TCRdb processed the PCR reads anew with MiXCR; each CDR3 protein has one entry. The sample shows roughly 300,000 distinct CDR3 sequences, roughly 24% of them seen only once. Sequenced sample: naive CD8+ T cells from blood, with Jurkat cell RNA spiked in. The source is a human donor in good health. Some libraries in this study had Jurkat cell RNA spiked in. Each CDR3 is given with its conserved first and last residue. D genes are given only for firm matches. Rows give clone size only sometimes, using once, few, many, or a class for an expanded clone.

clone size: few; V gene: TRBV7-9; J gene: TRBJ1-6; D gene: TRBD1; CDR3 protein: CASSPQTGWGNSPLHF; CDR3 DNA: TGTGCCAGCAGCCCTCAGACAGGGTGGGGAAATTCACCCCTCCACTTT
clone size: .; V gene: TRBV3-1; J gene: TRBJ1-1; D gene: TRBD1; CDR3 protein: CASSQTNPSRDRAPNTEAFF; CDR3 DNA: TGTGCCAGCAGCCAGACCAACCCCAGCCGGGACAGGGCCCCTAACACTGAAGCTTTCTTT
clone size: many; V gene: TRBV14; J gene: TRBJ1-2; D gene: TRBD1; CDR3 protein: CASSPRTGGIYGYTF; CDR3 DNA: TGTGCCAGCAGCCCCCGGACAGGGGGTATCTATGGCTACACCTTC
clone size: few; V gene: TRBV7-2; J gene: TRBJ2-7; D gene: TRBD2; CDR3 protein: CASSPGPGTRTYEQYF; CDR3 DNA: TGTGCCAGCAGCCCAGGGCCGGGGACTAGAACTTACGAGCAGTACTTC
clone size: many; V gene: TRBV19; J gene: TRBJ2-7; D gene: .; CDR3 protein: CASSIGPGKAGYEQYF; CDR3 DNA: TGTGCCAGTAGTATAGGTCCGGGCAAAGCGGGTTACGAGCAGTACTTC
clone size: .; V gene: TRBV7-9; J gene: TRBJ2-2; D gene: .; CDR3 protein: CASSSIQGFGELFF; CDR3 DNA: TGTGCCAGCAGCTCCATCCAGGGGTTCGGGGAGCTGTTTTTT
clone size: few; V gene: TRBV28; J gene: TRBJ1-5; D gene: TRBD1; CDR3 protein: CASGETGGNQPQHF; CDR3 DNA: TGTGCCAGCGGGGAGACAGGGGGCAATCAGCCCCAGCATTTT
clone size: .; V gene: TRBV3-1; J gene: TRBJ2-3; D gene: TRBD1; CDR3 protein: CASSPRDRAYTDTQYF; CDR3 DNA: TGTGCCAGCAGCCCCCGGGACAGGGCATACACAGATACGCAGTATTTT
clone size: .; V gene: TRBV7-2; J gene: TRBJ1-1; D gene: .; CDR3 protein: CASSDSCTEAFF; CDR3 DNA: TGTGCCAGCAGTGACAGTTGCACTGAAGCTTTCTTT
clone size: many; V gene: TRBV7-9; J gene: TRBJ1-2; D gene: .; CDR3 protein: CASSPVLGAYGYTF; CDR3 DNA: TGTGCCAGCAGCCCGGTTTTGGGGGCGTATGGCTACACCTTC
clone size: .; V gene: TRBV6-2/TRBV6-3; J gene: TRBJ2-7; D gene: .; CDR3 protein: CASSYLEGYEQYF; CDR3 DNA: TGTGCCAGCAGTTACTTGGAGGGCTACGAGCAGTACTTC
clone size: many; V gene: TRBV5-6; J gene: TRBJ2-7; D gene: .; CDR3 protein: CASSLVYPGNEQYF; CDR3 DNA: TGTGCCAGCAGCTTGGTATACCCGGGGAACGAGCAGTACTTC
clone size: .; V gene: TRBV20-1; J gene: TRBJ2-7; D gene: TRBD1; CDR3 protein: CSAPGTGGSNEQYF; CDR3 DNA: TGCAGTGCTCCCGGGACAGGGGGATCTAACGAGCAGTACTTC
clone size: .; V gene: TRBV25-1; J gene: TRBJ2-7; D gene: .; CDR3 protein: CASCTSAYEQYF; CDR3 DNA: TGTGCCAGCTGTACCTCGGCCTACGAGCAGTACTTC